A single sample is the source of the 7 T cell receptor beta chains below, sequenced in a study of blood T cell repertoires in COVID-19. This table comes from immunoSEQ multiplex PCR, and its TCRdb copy is limited to in-frame clones, with some not included. Of nearly 250,000 clones listed, roughly 83% are singletons. The specimen sequenced was peripheral blood. These receptors came from a woman aged 80 or over with COVID-19, enrolled during active disease.

The rearrangement uses TRBV3-1 (or the pseudogene TRBV3-2) and TRBJ1-5, with D tentatively TRBD1 (5 bases). The germline gives CDR1 LGHDT, CDR2 YNNKEL (reference sequence). V was clipped by 2 bases and J by 0 bases, with 8 bases between them. The CDR3 consists of 15 residues. This chain's CDR3 is CASSQRGYSNQPQHF. Written as DNA, the CDR3 is TGTGCCAGCAGCCAACGGGGGTATAGCAATCAGCCCCAGCATTTT.

This rearrangement joins TRBV4-1 to TRBJ2-7, with 9 bases aligning to TRBD2. The germline gives CDR1 MGHRA, CDR2 YSYEKL. V shed 2 bases, J shed 0 bases, and the junction held 5 bases outside the gene matches. The CDR3 is 16 amino acids. CDR3 bases: TGCGCCAGCAGCCAATCTACAGCGGGGGGCTCCTACGAGCAGTACTTC. Translation: CASSQSTAGGSYEQYF.

V usage is TRBV30 and J usage is TRBJ2-1; 7 nucleotides agree with TRBD2. The CDR3 is 14 amino acids. Trimming removed 0 bases from V and 9 bases from J; junction bases left unmatched: 8. Looked up from germline, CDR1 is GTSNPN and CDR2 is SVGIG (reference sequence). CDR3 DNA sequence: TGTGCCTGGAGTGTGGGGGGGTCTATGGGTGAGCAGTTCTTC. It yields the protein CAWSVGGSMGEQFF. The whole variable domain, remainder taken from reference TRBV30 and TRBJ2-1, is SQTIHQWPATLVQPVGSPLSLECTVEGTSNPNLYWYRQAAGRGLQLLFYSVGIGQISSEVPQNLSASRPQDRQFILSSKKLLLSDSGFYLCAWSVGGSMGEQFFGPGTRLTVL.

This sequence joins TRBV19 and TRBJ1-5, with a weak D call TRBD1 (5 bases). Germline V lookup: CDR1 LNHDA, CDR2 SQIVND (reference sequence). This CDR3 contains 17 residues. The V end was cut by 6 bases, the J end by 2 bases, with 20 bases between. CDR3: CASRLKQEIVGNQPQHF. CDR3 DNA: TGTGCCAGTAGGTTAAAACAGGAAATCGTTGGCAATCAGCCCCAGCATTTT.

For this clone: The sample has other DNA sequences that encode this CDR3 too. V is TRBV4-1 and J is TRBJ2-1; 9 bases are shared with TRBD2. V lost 1 base and J lost 3; bases outside the gene matches: 7. From germline, CDR1 is MGHRA and CDR2 YSYEKL. The CDR3 consists of 17 residues. This CDR3 reads CASSQGSGGTDYNEQFF. CDR3 coding DNA: TGCGCCAGCAGCCAAGGGAGCGGGGGGACCGACTACAATGAGCAGTTCTTC.

The chain employs TRBV5-1 and TRBJ2-4; 11 bases align to TRBD1. Germline assignment: CDR1 SGHRS and CDR2 YFSETQ. The V gene end was trimmed by 3 bases and the J gene end by 9 bases; junction bases not matched to a gene: 8. The CDR3 consists of 15 residues. Written as DNA, the CDR3 is TGCGCCAGCAGCTCTAGGACAGGGGGCTCGGGCATTCAGTACTTC. It yields the protein CASSSRTGGSGIQYF. Based on the CDR3 plus reference TRBV5-1 and TRBJ2-4, the full variable domain is KAGVTQTPRYLIKTRGQQVTLSCSPISGHRSVSWYQQTPGQGLQFLFEYFSETQRNKGNFPGRFSGRQFSNSRSEMNVSTLELGDSALYLCASSSRTGGSGIQYFGAGTRLSVL.

J is TRBJ2-2 and V is TRBV19; TRBD2 matches at 7 bases. This CDR3 comprises 16 residues. Germline values: CDR1 LNHDA, CDR2 SQIVND (reference sequence). The ends lost 0 bases at V and 11 bases at J; junction bases unmatched: 12. Here the CDR3 reads CASSIDSGLVPRELFF. CDR3 nucleotides: TGTGCCAGTAGTATAGATTCTGGACTAGTTCCCCGTGAGCTGTTTTTT.